The sample holds many counts of the clone carrying this T cell receptor (beta chain). The antigen is undetermined. MiXCR, run by TCRdb on the 5' RACE reads, gives a single entry per CDR3 protein. The sample lists a few hundred thousand distinct CDR3 sequences; 8% to 9% were seen once. This sample was taken from a study of T-cell memory formation after mild COVID-19. Overall study context: Among the donors, TCR clusters were largely specific to each donor.

Overall study findings and caveats: Shrinking CD4+ clones resided mostly in CM and EM, and CD8+ ones in EMRA. The appearance of some responding clones in pre-infection memory suggested that cross-reactive memory joined. The study found balanced CD4/CD8 in clones contracting day 15 to 85 and a CD4+ lean in later expanders.

V was cut by 4 bases and J by 5 bases, with 5 bases left in between. There are 11 residues in the CDR3. Germline V gives CDR1 SNHLY, CDR2 FYNNEI. The receptor was derived from a man aged 18 to 30 who had mild COVID-19 (a few samples of this study predate the infection). Cell type and time point are not known. Material for sequencing was PBMCs or a T cell subset sorted from them (not recorded which). V usage is TRBV2 and J usage is TRBJ1-1; no reliable D call. For the CDR3, the DNA is TGTGCCAGCAGTGTTGGGACTGAAGCTTTCTTT. Its protein product is CASSVGTEAFF.